This record looks at one T cell receptor beta chain sequence and its context. Profiling relied on immunoSEQ multiplex PCR, and the TCRdb table lists in-frame clones only, not all of them. The sample has some 60,000 clones, around 93% seen once; the top ten hold about 2.9%. CDR3 size: 16 residues. Unmatched junction bases numbered 14, after V lost 4 bases and J lost 7 bases. In germline, CDR1 is SQVTM, CDR2 ANQGSEA. The data are from a study of T cell changes during pregnancy in multiple sclerosis. V gene TRBV29-1 combines with J gene TRBJ2-2; 8 nucleotides match TRBD1. The source of this sequence is a female donor in good health, enrolled as a control in a pregnancy study. The sequencing used peripheral blood, collected in the second trimester of pregnancy. DNA of the CDR3: TGCAGCGTTGTATCGGGCAAGCGACAGGGGAGCGGGGAGCTGTTTTTT. Protein product: CSVVSGKRQGSGELFF.